The T cell receptor (beta chain) described here comes from a study of shared clonotypes between healthy human individuals. Study-wide results and caveats: Memory subsets generally showed smaller estimated richness than naive subsets did.

As regards this clone: The antigen is not known.

V was clipped by 4 bases and J by 0 bases; unmatched bases: 10. Looked up from germline, CDR1 is SGHNT and CDR2 is YYREEE (reference sequence). The CDR3 has 17 amino acids. Assay: immunoSEQ multiplex PCR; the TCRdb copy retains only in-frame clones and omits some. The sample includes 2 million to 2.5 million clones, around 90% seen only once; the top ten take around 0.4%. The chain combines TRBV5-4 with TRBJ1-1; 9 bases match TRBD1. Source material: naive CD4+ T cells from PBMCs. Subset defined: CD45RA+ positively selected. The receptor was derived from a young man in good health. Some clones in this sample may be carry-over from other donors' samples. CDR3 in amino acids: CASSRINRDRVNTEAFF. The CDR3 nucleotides read TGTGCCAGCAGCCGAATTAACCGGGACAGGGTGAACACTGAAGCTTTCTTT.